The 2 T cell receptor beta chains listed next were all sequenced from one sample in a study of blood T cell repertoires in COVID-19. The repertoire was sequenced with immunoSEQ multiplex PCR; TCRdb's copy has only in-frame clones and lacks some. The profile shows about 160,000 clones, just over 90% of them singletons. Sequencing was carried out using peripheral blood. Receptors originate from a woman aged 60 to 75 with COVID-19, enrolled during active disease.

The chain is built from TRBV3-1 (or the pseudogene TRBV3-2) and TRBJ2-3, with D possibly matching TRBD2 (6 bases). There are 13 residues in the CDR3. Germline-derived CDR1 and CDR2 are LGHDT and YNNKEL (reference sequence). V gave up 8 bases and J gave up 0 bases, with 9 bases separating them. CDR3 protein: CASGRGSTDTQYF. The CDR3 DNA sequence: TGTGCCAGCGGGCGGGGCAGCACAGATACGCAGTATTTT.

As to this clone: The sample carries other DNA sequences with the same CDR3. The chain has TRBV5-1 and TRBJ2-5; weak D call: TRBD1 (5 bases). The length of the CDR3 is 13 residues. The germline CDR1 and CDR2 sequences are SGHRS and YFSETQ. V dropped 1 base and J dropped 2 bases, with 6 bases sitting between them. CDR3 loop: CASSLQGQETQYF. The CDR3, as DNA: TGCGCCAGCAGCTTGCAGGGACAAGAGACCCAGTACTTC.